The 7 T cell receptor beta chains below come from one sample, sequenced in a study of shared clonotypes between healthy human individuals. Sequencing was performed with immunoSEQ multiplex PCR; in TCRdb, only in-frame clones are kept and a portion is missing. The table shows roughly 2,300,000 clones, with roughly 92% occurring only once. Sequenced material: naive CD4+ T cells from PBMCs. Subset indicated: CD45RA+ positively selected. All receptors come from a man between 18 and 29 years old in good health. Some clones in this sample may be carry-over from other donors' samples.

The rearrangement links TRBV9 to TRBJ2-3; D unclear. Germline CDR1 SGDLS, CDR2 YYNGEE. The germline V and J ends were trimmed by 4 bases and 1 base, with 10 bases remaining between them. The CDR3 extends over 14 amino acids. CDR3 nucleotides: TGTGCCAGCAGCACCGTCCCCGGCACAGATACGCAGTATTTT. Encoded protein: CASSTVPGTDTQYF.

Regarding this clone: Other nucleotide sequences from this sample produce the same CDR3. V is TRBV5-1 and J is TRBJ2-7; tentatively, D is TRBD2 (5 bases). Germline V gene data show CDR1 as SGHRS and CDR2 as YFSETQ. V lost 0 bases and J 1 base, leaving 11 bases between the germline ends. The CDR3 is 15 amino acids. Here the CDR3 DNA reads TGCGCCAGCAGCTTGGCGGGGAGCCCATCCTACGAGCAGTACTTC. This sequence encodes CASSLAGSPSYEQYF.

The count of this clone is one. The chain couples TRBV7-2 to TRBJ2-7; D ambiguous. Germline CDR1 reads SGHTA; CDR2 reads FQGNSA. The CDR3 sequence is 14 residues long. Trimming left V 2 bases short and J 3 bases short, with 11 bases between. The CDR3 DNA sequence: TGTGCCAGCAGCTTACAAGTAGGCAACTACGAGCAGTACTTC. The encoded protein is CASSLQVGNYEQYF. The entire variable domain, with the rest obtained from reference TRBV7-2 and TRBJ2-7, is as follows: GAGVSQSPSNKVTEKGKDVELRCDPISGHTALYWYRQSLGQGLEFLIYFQGNSAPDKSGLPSDRFSAERTGGSVSTLTIQRTQQEDSAVYLCASSLQVGNYEQYFGPGTRLTVT.

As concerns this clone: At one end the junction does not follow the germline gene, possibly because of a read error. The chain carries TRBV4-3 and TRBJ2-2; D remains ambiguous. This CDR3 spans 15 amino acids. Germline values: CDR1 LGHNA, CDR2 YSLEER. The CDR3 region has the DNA TGCGCCAGCCGCCAGAGAGGCGGGAACACCGGGGAGCTGTTTTTT. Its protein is CASRQRGGNTGELFF.

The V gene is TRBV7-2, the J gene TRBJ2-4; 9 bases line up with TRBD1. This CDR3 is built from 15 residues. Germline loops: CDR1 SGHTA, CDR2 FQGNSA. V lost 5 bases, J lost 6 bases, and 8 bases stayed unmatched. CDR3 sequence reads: CASSRGPGQGNIQYF. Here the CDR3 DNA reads TGTGCCAGCAGCCGGGGGCCGGGACAGGGAAACATTCAGTACTTC.

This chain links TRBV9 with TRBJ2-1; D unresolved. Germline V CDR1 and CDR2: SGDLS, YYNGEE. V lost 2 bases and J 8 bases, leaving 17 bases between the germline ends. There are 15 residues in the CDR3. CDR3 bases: TGTGCCAGCAGCGTGGCGTCCCCTCCTTATGATGAGCAGTTCTTC. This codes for CASSVASPPYDEQFF.

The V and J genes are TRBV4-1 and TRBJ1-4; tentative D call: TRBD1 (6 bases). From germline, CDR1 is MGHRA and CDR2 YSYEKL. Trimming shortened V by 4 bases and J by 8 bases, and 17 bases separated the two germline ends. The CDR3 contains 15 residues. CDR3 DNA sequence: TGCGCCAGCAGCCGACCGGGATCAACAGGGGAAAAACTGTTTTTT. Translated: CASSRPGSTGEKLFF.